One TCR beta chain is described in this entry. This clonotype has a count of ten or more. The antigen it binds to is not known. Base quality data are lacking; no much larger clone is found one base away. The data derive from a study of Graves' ophthalmopathy and Graves' hyperthyroidism (dated by TCRdb to the late 2010s). About the study as a whole: Peripheral blood was collected before any treatment was given, at the time of initial diagnosis. The 100 or so discovery patients were randomly split 7:3 into training and test sets. Once sampling was done, hyperthyroidism patients were given methimazole at a starting dose of 30 mg daily, while ophthalmopathy patients were given high-dose intravenous methylprednisolone. T-cell repertoires of thyroid tissue and blood were compared in several hyperthyroidism patients. The study used signatures of the TCR beta repertoire to tell Graves' ophthalmopathy apart from Graves' hyperthyroidism and to predict which patients would progress to ophthalmopathy. To explore V-J signatures that separate ophthalmopathy from hyperthyroidism, a discovery set of approximately 100 patients was enrolled, consisting of 40 to 45 with ophthalmopathy and some 59 with stable hyperthyroidism. In total, around 130 blood samples were TCR-sequenced: approximately 40 ophthalmopathy, around 75 hyperthyroidism and about 17 hyperthyroidism-to-ophthalmopathy patients. For independent validation, a separate cohort was made up of some 18 hyperthyroidism patients plus 17 patients who later progressed from hyperthyroidism to ophthalmopathy. Results and caveats for the whole study, not just this receptor: In validation, the model predicted ophthalmopathy progression with about 64% sensitivity and 72% to 80% specificity; some twelve predicted patients were CT-confirmed with GO in a median of approximately six months. Most expanded thyroid clonotypes with a frequency above 0.001 also appeared in blood, which suggests that blood repertoires may reflect the immune response in the thyroid. Sample size was not predetermined statistically, and investigators were not blinded to group allocation. Ophthalmopathy was separated from stable hyperthyroidism by the 13-signature model with 85% to 90% sensitivity and less than 82% specificity in cross-validation and with 80%/75% in the test set.

A patient counted as having stable hyperthyroidism if there was no progression to ophthalmopathy within 18 months of follow-up. Patients with hyperthyroidism were aged 18 to 65 years, had been newly diagnosed, and had a disease duration of less than 2 months. Patients with other autoimmune diseases, uncontrolled infections, pregnancy or lactation were excluded. Diagnosis relied on clinical symptoms, serum thyroxine, TRAb, thyroid ultrasound and orbital computed tomography. PBMCs were isolated from around 10 ml of fresh peripheral blood by Ficoll-Paque density gradient centrifugation. Total RNA was extracted using Trizol reagent, and RNA quality was checked on an Agilent 2100 Bioanalyzer. For repertoire sequencing, TCR beta CDR3 regions were amplified from RNA transcripts. The first round was an RT-PCR using HTBI primers with the Qiagen OneStep RT-PCR kit, and this first round was followed by a second-round multiplex PCR, then size selection and purification. The libraries underwent paired-end sequencing with 100 bp reads on an Illumina HiSeq2000. The original pipeline was this. SOAPnuke was used to process the reads, throwing out any read that had adapters, had uncalled bases, had a mean Phred below 15, or lacked an exact constant-primer or identifier match. High-quality paired reads were merged with COPE v1.2.5. Each unique nucleotide sequence was defined as a clonotype, and clonotypes were aligned to IMGT TRB V, D and J references with MiTCR v1.1. The analysis was limited to V-J combinations with a frequency above 0.0001, which together covered around 99% of the repertoires. For each V-J combination, a TCR clonal expansion and chaos score was defined as the ratio of F50 clonal expansion to chaos observed in the TCRdist matrix. Welch's t-statistics and random forest were used to narrow the features down to over ten V-J combinations, which were then fed into a naive Bayes classifier. The Morisita-Horn index was used to measure how similar the thyroid and blood repertoires were. TCRdb reanalyzed the raw reads on its own, using fastp at Q25 for trimming and MiXCR for clone calling, and kept in-frame beta chains. Each entry is one CDR3 protein sequence, shown with its most common DNA and genes. These V and J calls rely on TCRdb rather than the paper's analysis. In this sample the table shows fewer than 650,000 distinct CDR3 sequences, about a fifth of which occur a single time. Clones ranked in the top ten supply around 7% of the sample.

From V the trimming removes 5 bases and from J it removes 2 bases, while the gene matches leave 8 bases of the junction unaccounted for. The cysteine opens and the phenylalanine closes a CDR3 of 15 amino acids. Of the read, only the CDR3 DNA is kept; its 45 bases are in frame from base 1. The source of this sequence is a young woman with stable Graves' hyperthyroidism. Some clones in this sample may be carry-over from other donors' samples. Donor details come from another sample of the same person, matched by shared clones. The sample comprised peripheral blood. The receptor chain draws on TRBV12-3 or TRBV12-4 and TRBJ2-7, and 8 junctional nucleotides match TRBD1. The sequenced DNA is TGTGCCAGCAGTCTCCGGGACAGGCCGACCTACGAGCAGTACTTC. It is translated as CASSLRDRPTYEQYF.